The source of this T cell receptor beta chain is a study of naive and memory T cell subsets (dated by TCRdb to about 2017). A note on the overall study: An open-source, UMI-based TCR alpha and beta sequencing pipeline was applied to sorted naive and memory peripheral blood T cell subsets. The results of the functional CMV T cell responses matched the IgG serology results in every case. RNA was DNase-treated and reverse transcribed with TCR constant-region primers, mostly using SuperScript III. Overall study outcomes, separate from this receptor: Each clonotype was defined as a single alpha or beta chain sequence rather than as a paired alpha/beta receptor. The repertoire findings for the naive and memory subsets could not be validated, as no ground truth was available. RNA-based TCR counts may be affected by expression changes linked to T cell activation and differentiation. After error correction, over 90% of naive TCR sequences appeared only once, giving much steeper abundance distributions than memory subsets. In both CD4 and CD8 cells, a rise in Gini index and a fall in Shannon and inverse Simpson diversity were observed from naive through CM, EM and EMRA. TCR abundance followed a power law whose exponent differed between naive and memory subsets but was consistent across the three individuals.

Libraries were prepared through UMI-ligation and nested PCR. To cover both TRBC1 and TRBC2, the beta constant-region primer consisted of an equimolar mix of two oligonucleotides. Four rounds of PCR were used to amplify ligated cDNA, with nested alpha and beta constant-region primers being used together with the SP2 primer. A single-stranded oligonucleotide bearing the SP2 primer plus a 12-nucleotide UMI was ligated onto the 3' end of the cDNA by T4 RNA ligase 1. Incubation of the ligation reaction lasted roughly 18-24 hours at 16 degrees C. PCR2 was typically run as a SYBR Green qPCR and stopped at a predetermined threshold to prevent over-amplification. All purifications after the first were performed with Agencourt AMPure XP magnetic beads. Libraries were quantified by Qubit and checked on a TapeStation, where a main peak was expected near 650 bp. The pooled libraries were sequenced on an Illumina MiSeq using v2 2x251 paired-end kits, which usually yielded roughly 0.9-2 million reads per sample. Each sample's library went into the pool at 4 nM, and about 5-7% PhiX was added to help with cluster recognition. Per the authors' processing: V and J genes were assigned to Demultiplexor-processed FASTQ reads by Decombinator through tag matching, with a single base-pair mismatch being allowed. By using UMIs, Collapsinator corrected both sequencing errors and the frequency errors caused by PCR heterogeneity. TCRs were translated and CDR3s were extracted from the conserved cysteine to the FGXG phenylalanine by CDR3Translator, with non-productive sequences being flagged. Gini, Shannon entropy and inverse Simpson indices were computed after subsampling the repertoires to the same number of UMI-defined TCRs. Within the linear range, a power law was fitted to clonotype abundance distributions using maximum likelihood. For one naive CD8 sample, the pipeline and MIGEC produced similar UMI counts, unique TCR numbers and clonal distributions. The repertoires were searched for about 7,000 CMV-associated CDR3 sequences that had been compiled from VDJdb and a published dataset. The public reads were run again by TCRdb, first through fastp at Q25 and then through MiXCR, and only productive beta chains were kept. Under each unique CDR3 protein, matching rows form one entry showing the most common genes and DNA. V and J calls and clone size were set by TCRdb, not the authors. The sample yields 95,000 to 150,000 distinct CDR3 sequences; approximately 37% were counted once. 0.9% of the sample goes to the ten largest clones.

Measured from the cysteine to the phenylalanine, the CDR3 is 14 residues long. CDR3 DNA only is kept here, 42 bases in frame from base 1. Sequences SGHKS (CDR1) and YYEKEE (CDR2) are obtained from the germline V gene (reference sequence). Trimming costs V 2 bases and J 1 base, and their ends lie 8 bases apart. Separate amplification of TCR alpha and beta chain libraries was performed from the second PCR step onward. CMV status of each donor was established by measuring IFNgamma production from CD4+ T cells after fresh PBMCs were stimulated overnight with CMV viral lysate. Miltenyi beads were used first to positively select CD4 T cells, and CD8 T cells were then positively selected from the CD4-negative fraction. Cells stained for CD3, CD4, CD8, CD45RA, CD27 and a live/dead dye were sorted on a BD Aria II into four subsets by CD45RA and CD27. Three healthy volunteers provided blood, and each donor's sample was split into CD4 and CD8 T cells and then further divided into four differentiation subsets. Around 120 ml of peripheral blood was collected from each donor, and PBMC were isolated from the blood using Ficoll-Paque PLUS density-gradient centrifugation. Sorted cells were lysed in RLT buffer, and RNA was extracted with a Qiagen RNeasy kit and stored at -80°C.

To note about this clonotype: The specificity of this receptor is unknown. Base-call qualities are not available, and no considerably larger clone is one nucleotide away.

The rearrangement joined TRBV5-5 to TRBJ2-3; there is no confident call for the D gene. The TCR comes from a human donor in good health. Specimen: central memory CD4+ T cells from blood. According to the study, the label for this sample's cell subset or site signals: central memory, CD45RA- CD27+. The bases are TGTGCCAGCAGCTTTTCCCCCGGCACAGATACGCAGTATTTT. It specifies CASSFSPGTDTQYF.